One sample yielded the 20 T cell receptor beta chains listed below, sequenced in a study of T cell responses to AZD1222 COVID-19 vaccine. Sequenced by immunoSEQ multiplex PCR; TCRdb stores in-frame clones only, minus some. Seen here are more than 110,000 clones, about 93% observed once, and the top ten hold over 7.5%. Source: peripheral blood, taken on day 0 of AZD1222 vaccination. The receptors come from an adult in good health.

The CDR3 reads CASLDSRYGYTF. CDR3 coding DNA: TGTGCCAGCCTGGACAGCCGCTATGGCTACACCTTC. The chain joins TRBV27 to TRBJ1-2, with D possibly being TRBD1 (6 bases). Germline V gives CDR1 MNHEY, CDR2 SMNVEV (reference sequence). The V and J ends lost 8 bases and 4 bases respectively, with 11 bases between them. The CDR3 is 12 amino acids.

This chain joins TRBV19 and TRBJ2-7; the match to TRBD2 covers 7 bases. The V and J ends lost 7 bases and 2 bases, in that order; junction bases with no gene match: 5. CDR1 and CDR2 (germline): LNHDA, SQIVND (reference sequence). The CDR3 sequence is 13 residues long. CDR3 in amino acids: CASMASGAYEQYF. In DNA, the CDR3 is TGTGCCAGTATGGCTAGCGGAGCCTACGAGCAGTACTTC.

V and J are TRBV25-1 and TRBJ1-4; 10 nucleotides match TRBD1. After removal of 7 bases from V and 7 bases from J, the junction contained 9 bases not matched to a gene. Germline V gene lookup returns CDR1 MGHDK and CDR2 SYGVNS. CDR3 length: 15 residues. As DNA, the CDR3 is TGTGCCAGCACCGTGCCCGGGACAGGGGTTGAAAAACTGTTTTTT. This gives the protein CASTVPGTGVEKLFF.

This clone showed up just once. The rearrangement joins TRBV4-3 to TRBJ2-3; no clear D. CDR3 length: 15 amino acids. Germline CDR1 LGHNA, CDR2 YSLEER. The V end lost 2 bases, the J end lost 2 bases, and 11 bases lay between the germline ends. The CDR3: CASSQQGSPTDTQYF. The CDR3 bases are TGCGCCAGCAGCCAACAAGGTAGTCCCACAGATACGCAGTATTTT.

The CDR3 sequence is CAWTPQGSLGYTF. The CDR3 DNA sequence: TGTGCCTGGACACCACAGGGCAGCTTAGGCTACACCTTC. This chain joins TRBV30 and TRBJ1-2, with D possibly matching TRBD1 (6 bases). Trimming cost V 4 bases and J 8 bases, with 17 bases left between them. Germline V gene lookup returns CDR1 GTSNPN and CDR2 SVGIG (reference sequence). There are 13 residues in the CDR3.

V and J are TRBV5-5 and TRBJ1-2; a weak D match, TRBD1 (5 bases). Germline CDR1 and CDR2: SGHKS and YYEKEE (reference sequence). Between the trimmed V and J ends, which lost 3 bases and 10 bases, there was a span of 19 bases. The CDR3 contains 14 residues. CDR3 amino acids: CASSSGDAGPLYTF. The CDR3 nucleotides read TGTGCCAGCAGCTCGGGGGACGCAGGGCCCCTCTACACCTTC. The whole variable domain, remainder taken from reference TRBV5-5 and TRBJ1-2, is DAGVTQSPTHLIKTRGQQVTLRCSPISGHKSVSWYQQVLGQGPQFIFQYYEKEERGRGNFPDRFSARQFPNYSSELNVNALLLGDSALYLCASSSGDAGPLYTFGSGTRLTVV.

The table lists this clone with a few counts. This chain connects TRBV5-4 to TRBJ1-3; D unresolved. CDR3 size: 14 residues. The germline V gene has CDR1 SGHNT and CDR2 YYREEE (reference sequence). Trimming shortened V by 0 bases and J by 0 bases, and 4 bases separated the two germline ends. CDR3: CASSLDISGNTIYF. The CDR3 coding sequence is TGTGCCAGCAGCTTGGACATCTCTGGAAACACCATATATTTT.

The rearrangement uses TRBV7-2 and TRBJ2-1; 8 bases map to TRBD2. CDR3 length equals 16 residues. V shed 4 bases and J 1 base; nucleotides not matched to a gene: 6. Germline V gene sequence: CDR1 SGHTA, CDR2 FQGNSA. Here the CDR3 reads CASSSILAGSYNEQFF. The CDR3 DNA reads TGTGCCAGCAGCTCCATCTTAGCGGGGTCCTACAATGAGCAGTTCTTC.

About this clone itself: Other nucleotide sequences in the sample specify the same CDR3. V usage is TRBV12-3 or TRBV12-4 and J usage is TRBJ1-2, with 7 bases aligning to TRBD1. The junction had 2 bases not matched to a gene; V was cut back by 5 bases and J by 5 bases. The CDR3 runs to 12 residues. This chain's CDR3 is CASSPTGYGYTF. CDR3 sequence (DNA): TGTGCCAGCAGTCCGACAGGGTATGGCTACACCTTC.

V and J are TRBV7-9 and TRBJ1-1; unclear D gene. With 1 base removed from V and 6 bases from J, the gap between germline ends came to 9 bases. CDR3 length equals 13 residues. CDR1 SEHNR and CDR2 FQNEAQ come from the germline V gene (reference sequence). For the CDR3, the DNA is TGTGCCAGCAGCTTAGTAGGAATTTCTGAAGCTTTCTTT. This sequence encodes CASSLVGISEAFF.

This chain joins TRBV6-1 and TRBJ1-1; TRBD1 matches 8 bases. The ends lost 6 bases at V and 1 base at J; junction bases unmatched: 7. The germline V gene has CDR1 MNHNS and CDR2 SASEGT. The CDR3 loop spans 15 amino acids. The CDR3, as DNA: TGTGCCAGCAGCCACCTAGGACAGGGGAACACTGAAGCTTTCTTT. This gives the protein CASSHLGQGNTEAFF.

The chain carries TRBV3-1 (or the pseudogene TRBV3-2) and TRBJ1-1, with D hard to call. The CDR3 loop spans 12 amino acids. CDR1 is LGHDT, CDR2 YNNKEL, per germline (reference sequence). V was cut by 1 base and J by 11 bases, with 11 bases left in between. The CDR3 DNA reads as TGTGCCAGCAGCCAAGGGGAAATCGGGGCTTTCTTT. It specifies CASSQGEIGAFF.

The chain couples TRBV2 to TRBJ1-6; no definite D call. The CDR3 is 16 residues long. Germline V lookup: CDR1 SNHLY, CDR2 FYNNEI. The ends were cut back, 6 bases at V and 9 bases at J, with 21 bases in the middle. DNA of the CDR3: TGTGCCAGCAGCCGCGGGTCAGCCCTAGGTAGTTCACCCCTCCACTTT. This sequence encodes CASSRGSALGSSPLHF.

This chain links TRBV24-1 with TRBJ1-2; 10 positions agree with TRBD1. Losses at the gene ends were 3 bases for V and 8 bases for J; bases not matched to a gene: 5. This CDR3 comprises 14 residues. Germline values: CDR1 KGHDR, CDR2 SFDVKD. CDR3: CATSDGGQGSGYTF. The CDR3 DNA reads as TGTGCCACCAGTGATGGGGGACAGGGGAGCGGCTACACCTTC.

Only one count was recorded for this clone. V usage is TRBV28 and J usage is TRBJ2-7; no clear D. V was clipped by 7 bases and J by 3 bases, with 10 bases between them. The CDR3 extends over 12 amino acids. From germline, CDR1 is MDHEN and CDR2 SYDVKM. The CDR3 loop is CASNYVGYEQYF. In DNA, the CDR3 is TGTGCCAGCAATTATGTTGGCTACGAGCAGTACTTC. The full variable domain, in which reference TRBV28 and TRBJ2-7 provide the parts outside the CDR3, is DVKVTQSSRYLVKRTGEKVFLECVQDMDHENMFWYRQDPGLGLRLIYFSYDVKMKEKGDIPEGYSVSREKKERFSLILESASTNQTSMYLCASNYVGYEQYFGPGTRLTVT.

V gene TRBV6-2 or TRBV6-3 combines with J gene TRBJ1-1; D ambiguous. In germline, CDR1 is MNHEY, CDR2 SVGEGT. Trimming pared 4 bases from V and 4 bases from J, leaving 10 bases between. This CDR3 has 13 amino acids. CDR3 bases: TGTGCCAGCAGTTTTTCCGGGAGCACTGAAGCTTTCTTT. This codes for CASSFSGSTEAFF.

The chain links TRBV18 to TRBJ2-3; D ambiguous. Trimming took 3 bases from V and 6 from J, leaving 4 bases between them. CDR1 KGHSH and CDR2 LQKENI come from the germline V gene. This CDR3 contains 11 residues. For the CDR3, the DNA is TGTGCCAGCTCACCCGGGGATACGCAGTATTTT. It translates to CASSPGDTQYF. The variable domain in full, completed from reference TRBV18 and TRBJ2-3, reads NAGVMQNPRHLVRRRGQEARLRCSPMKGHSHVYWYRQLPEEGLKFMVYLQKENIIDESGMPKERFSAEFPKEGPSILRIQQVVRGDSAAYFCASSPGDTQYFGPGTRLTVL.

On this clone: A read error may account for a junction end that differs from germline. This chain links TRBV18 with TRBJ2-7, with 7 bases fitting TRBD1. Germline CDR1 and CDR2: KGHSH and LQKENI. The CDR3 length is 17 residues. The CDR3 region is CASSPPGQLITSYEQYF. CDR3 nucleotides: TGTGCCAGCTCCCCACCGGGACAGCTTATTACGTCCTACGAGCAGTACTTC.

This rearrangement joins TRBV28 to TRBJ2-4; TRBD1 is a possible D gene (5 bases). Germline lookup yields CDR1 MDHEN and CDR2 SYDVKM. The CDR3 totals 16 residues. Between the trimmed V and J ends, which lost 7 bases and 2 bases, there was a span of 18 bases. Here the CDR3 reads CASNQETAPTKNIQYF. The DNA of the CDR3 is TGTGCCAGCAACCAGGAGACAGCTCCGACCAAAAACATTCAGTACTTC.

The rearrangement joins TRBV18 to TRBJ1-3; D ambiguous. The CDR3 loop spans 15 amino acids. The V and J ends lost 1 base and 0 bases respectively, with 7 bases between them. Germline-derived CDR1 and CDR2 are KGHSH and LQKENI. The CDR3 DNA reads as TGTGCCAGCTCACCACGAGACTTCTCTGGAAACACCATATATTTT. Its protein product is CASSPRDFSGNTIYF.